The present T cell receptor (beta chain) was sequenced within a study of blood T cell repertoires in COVID-19. Authors' analysis steps: The assay estimated nucleated cells by amplifying reference gene primers. Sequencing was performed with immunoSEQ multiplex PCR; in TCRdb, only in-frame clones are kept and a portion is missing. D and trimming come from the DNA, and the V and J calls and clone size come from that table. The table lists about 260,000 clones, 86% of them singletons. The CDR3 is 15 amino acids. Germline CDR1 reads SGHKS; CDR2 reads YYEKEE (reference sequence). V shed 6 bases, J shed 2 bases, and the junction held 10 bases outside the gene matches.

The V call is TRBV5-5, the J call TRBJ2-5; TRBD1 matches 7 bases. This TCR was sampled from a man aged 40-49 years with active or convalescent COVID-19. Material: peripheral blood. This chain's CDR3 is CASNPTGFGQETQYF. DNA for the CDR3: TGTGCCAGCAACCCGACAGGGTTTGGGCAAGAGACCCAGTACTTC.